The source of this T cell receptor (beta chain) is a study of blood T cell repertoires in COVID-19. Study information: Acute-phase and convalescent COVID-19 samples originated in the United States, Italy and Spain.

This CDR3 region has 15 residues. Trimming cost V 2 bases and J 4 bases; bases outside gene matches: 3. CDR1 is KGHSH, CDR2 LQKENI, per germline. Clinical history as reported by participants underpinned cohort assignment. Clones were read by immunoSEQ multiplex PCR, and TCRdb kept only the in-frame ones, dropping some. The sample lists over 200,000 clones, under 85% occurring once. The clonotype originates from a man in his sixties who had recovered from COVID-19. Sequencing was performed on PBMCs or T cells enriched from blood (not recorded which). The J gene is TRBJ1-5, the V gene TRBV18; 9 nucleotides match TRBD1. CDR3 nucleotide sequence: TGTGCCAGCTCACCAACAGGGGGCATGAATCAGCCCCAGCATTTT. Translation: CASSPTGGMNQPQHF. Drawing the rest from reference TRBV18 and TRBJ1-5, the complete variable domain is NAGVMQNPRHLVRRRGQEARLRCSPMKGHSHVYWYRQLPEEGLKFMVYLQKENIIDESGMPKERFSAEFPKEGPSILRIQQVVRGDSAAYFCASSPTGGMNQPQHFGDGTRLSIL.